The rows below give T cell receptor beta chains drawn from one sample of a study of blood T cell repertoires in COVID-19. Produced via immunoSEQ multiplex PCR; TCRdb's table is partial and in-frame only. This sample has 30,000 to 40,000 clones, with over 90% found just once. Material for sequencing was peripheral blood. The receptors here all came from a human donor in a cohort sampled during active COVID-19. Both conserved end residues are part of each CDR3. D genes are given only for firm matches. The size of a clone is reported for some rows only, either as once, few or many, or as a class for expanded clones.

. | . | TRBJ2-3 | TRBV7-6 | TGTGCCAGCAGCGCCATGATGGGCGCAGATACGCAGTATTTT | CASSAMMGADTQYF
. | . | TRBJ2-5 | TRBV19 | TGTGCCAGTAGTCCCCGCGGATATCAAGAGACCCAGTACTTC | CASSPRGYQETQYF
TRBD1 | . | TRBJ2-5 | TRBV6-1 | TGTGCCAGCAGTGATAACAGGGGCGGACAAGAGACCCAGTACTTC | CASSDNRGGQETQYF
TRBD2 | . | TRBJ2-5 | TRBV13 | TGTGCCAGCAGCCCTCCAGCGGGGGGCCAAGAGACCCAGTACTTC | CASSPPAGGQETQYF
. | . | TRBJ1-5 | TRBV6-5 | TGTGCCAGCATGGGGGACGGGGGTCAGCCCCAGCATTTT | CASMGDGGQPQHF
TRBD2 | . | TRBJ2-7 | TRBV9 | TGTGCCAGCAGCGAGGGACTAGCGGGCTACGAGCAGTACTTC | CASSEGLAGYEQYF
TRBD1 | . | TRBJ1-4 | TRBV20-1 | TGCAGTGCTAGTCGAGGACAGGGGGATGAAAAACTGTTTTTT | CSASRGQGDEKLFF
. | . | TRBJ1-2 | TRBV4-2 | TGTGCCAGCAGCCAAGACAGATACAGTAACTATGGCTACACCTTC | CASSQDRYSNYGYTF
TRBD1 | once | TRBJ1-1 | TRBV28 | TGTGCCAGCAGTCCGTCCTCACAGGGGCTGAACACTGAAGCTTTCTTT | CASSPSSQGLNTEAFF
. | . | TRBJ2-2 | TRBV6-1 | TGTGCCAGCAGTGACCCCGTAGTAAAAACCGGGGAGCTGTTTTTT | CASSDPVVKTGELFF
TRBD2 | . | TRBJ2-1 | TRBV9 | TGTGCCAGCAGCGTAGGAGGGACTATCAATGAGCAGTTCTTC | CASSVGGTINEQFF
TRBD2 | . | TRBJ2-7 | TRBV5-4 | TGTGCCAGCAGCCTGGGACTAGCGGGTCTCTCCTACGAGCAGTACTTC | CASSLGLAGLSYEQYF
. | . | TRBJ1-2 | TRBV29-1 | TGCAGCGTGGCACAGGGTTTCTATGGCTACACCTTC | CSVAQGFYGYTF
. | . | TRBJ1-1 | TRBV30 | TGTGCCTGGAGCCCAAGGTGGGGACAACTCACTGAAGCTTTCTTT | CAWSPRWGQLTEAFF
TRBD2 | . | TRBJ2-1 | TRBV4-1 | TGCGCCAGCAGCCAAGTGGCCGGCGGGGGGGCCGGCGGAGAGCAGTTCTTC | CASSQVAGGGAGGEQFF
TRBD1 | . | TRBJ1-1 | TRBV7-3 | TGTGCCAGCAGCAAAGACAGGGGTCCGACTGAAGCTTTCTTT | CASSKDRGPTEAFF
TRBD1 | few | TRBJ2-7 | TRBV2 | TGTGCCAGCAGGAGGGACAGGGACTACGAGCAGTACTTC | CASRRDRDYEQYF
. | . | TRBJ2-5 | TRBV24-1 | TGTGCCACCAGTGATTTCTCGGAGACCCAGTACTTC | CATSDFSETQYF
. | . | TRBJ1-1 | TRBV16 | TGTGCCAGCAGCCAATCGGGGCTAGGAGCTTTCTTT | CASSQSGLGAFF
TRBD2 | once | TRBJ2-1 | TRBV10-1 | TGCGCCAGCAGTGAGTTAAGACTAGCGGCGGGGGGTGAGCAGTTCTTC | CASSELRLAAGGEQFF
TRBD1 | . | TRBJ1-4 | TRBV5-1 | TGCGCCAGCAGCTTGGCCGGGACAGGACGTGCAACTAATGAAAAACTGTTTTTT | CASSLAGTGRATNEKLFF
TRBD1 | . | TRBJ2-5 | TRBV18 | TGTGCCACTGCTGGCGGAAGGGGGCTAGAGACCCAGTACTTC | CATAGGRGLETQYF
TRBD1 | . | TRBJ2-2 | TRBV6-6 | TGTGCCAGCAGTTTCGACAGGGCCACCGGGGAGCTGTTTTTT | CASSFDRATGELFF
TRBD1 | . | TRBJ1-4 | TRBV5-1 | TGCGCCAGCAGCCCCGGGACAGGGGTTGAAAAACTGTTTTTT | CASSPGTGVEKLFF
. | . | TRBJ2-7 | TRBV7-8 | TGTGCCAGCAGCTTAGGTACCCAGTCCTACGAGCAGTACTTC | CASSLGTQSYEQYF
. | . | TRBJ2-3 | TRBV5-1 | TGCGCCAGCAGCTTGGCCGTTGGGGGGATCTCAGATACGCAGTATTTT | CASSLAVGGISDTQYF
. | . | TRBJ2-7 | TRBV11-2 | TGTGCCAGCAGCCTGAGGGGGACCCGGTCGGCCGAGCAGTACTTC | CASSLRGTRSAEQYF
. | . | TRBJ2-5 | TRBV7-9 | TGTGCCAGCAGCTTAGTCGGGCCGGGGTTAACGCAAGAGACCCAGTACTTC | CASSLVGPGLTQETQYF
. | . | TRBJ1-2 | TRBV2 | TGTGCCAGCAGTCCGGGACTCCTCCTGGTCTATGGCTACACCTTC | CASSPGLLLVYGYTF
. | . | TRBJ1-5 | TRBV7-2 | TGTGCCAGCAGCTTAGTAAGCAATCAGCCCCAGCATTTT | CASSLVSNQPQHF
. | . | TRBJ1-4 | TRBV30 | TGTGCCTGGAGCGTTGGGCTTAATGAAAAACTGTTTTTT | CAWSVGLNEKLFF
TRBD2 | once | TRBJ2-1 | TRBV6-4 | TGTGCCAGCAGTTCAAGCGGGGGGTCCTACAATGAGCAGTTCTTC | CASSSSGGSYNEQFF
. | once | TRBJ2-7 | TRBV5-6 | TGTGCCAGCAGCTTGGGGGTGCGGGTCACCTACGAGCAGTACTTC | CASSLGVRVTYEQYF
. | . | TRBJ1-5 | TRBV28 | TGTGCCAGCAGTCATGGCGCGGGGGACGTCCAGCCCCAGCATTTT | CASSHGAGDVQPQHF
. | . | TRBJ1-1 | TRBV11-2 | TGTGCCAGCAGCTTAGATAGCCTTGAAGCTTTCTTT | CASSLDSLEAFF
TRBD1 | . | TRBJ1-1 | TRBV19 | TGTGCCAGTACCAGGGGACAGACAATAAACACTGAAGCTTTCTTT | CASTRGQTINTEAFF
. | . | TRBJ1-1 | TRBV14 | TGTGCCAGCAGCCATAGCACTGAAGCTTTCTTT | CASSHSTEAFF
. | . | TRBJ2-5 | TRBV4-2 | TGTGCCAGCAGCCAGGAGACTCGAGAGACCCAGTACTTC | CASSQETRETQYF
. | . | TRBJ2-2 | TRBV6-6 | TGTGCCAGCAGTTACGTAGCTCGCGGGGAGCTGTTTTTT | CASSYVARGELFF
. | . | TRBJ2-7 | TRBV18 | TGTGCCAGCTCCCCTATTTCGGCGACAGGAGGCGAGCAGTACTTC | CASSPISATGGEQYF
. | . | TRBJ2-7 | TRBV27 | TGTGCCAGCAGTTCTCTCAGCTCCTACGAGCAGTACTTC | CASSSLSSYEQYF
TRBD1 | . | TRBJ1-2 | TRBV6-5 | TGTGCCAGCGGAGCCGGACAGGGGAACTATGGCTACACCTTC | CASGAGQGNYGYTF
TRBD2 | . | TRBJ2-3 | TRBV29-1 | TGCAGCGTTGAAGGGGTAGCGGGAGGGGTGGATACGCAGTATTTT | CSVEGVAGGVDTQYF
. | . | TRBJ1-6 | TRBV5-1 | TGCGCCAGCAGCTTGGACGTTACAGGGTCGAATTCACCCCTCCACTTT | CASSLDVTGSNSPLHF
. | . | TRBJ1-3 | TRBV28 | TGTGCCAGCAGTTCTCTCGGAAACACCATATATTTT | CASSSLGNTIYF
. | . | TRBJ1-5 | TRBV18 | TGTGCCAGCTCCCGTTCCCCCGCTCAGGGGACCAGCAATCAGCCCCAGCATTTT | CASSRSPAQGTSNQPQHF
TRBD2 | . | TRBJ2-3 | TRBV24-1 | TGTGCCACCAGTGACCCTGACCCCTTAGCGGGGGGGCCGCAAACGCAGTATTTT | CATSDPDPLAGGPQTQYF
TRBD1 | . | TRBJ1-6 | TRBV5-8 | TGTGCCAGCAGCTTGGGACAGGGTACCTGGTTGCCCCTCCACTTT | CASSLGQGTWLPLHF
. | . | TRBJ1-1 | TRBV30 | TGTGCCTGGAGTGTATTAGGGACAGAAGCTTTCTTT | CAWSVLGTEAFF
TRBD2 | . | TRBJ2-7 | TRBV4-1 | TGCGCCAGCAGTCCTTTAGCGGGAGGTTTTTACGAGCAGTACTTC | CASSPLAGGFYEQYF
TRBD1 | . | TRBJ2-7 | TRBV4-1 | TGCGCCAGCAGCCAAGCGGTGGACAGGGGAGGGGTAGGGTACGAGCAGTACTTC | CASSQAVDRGGVGYEQYF
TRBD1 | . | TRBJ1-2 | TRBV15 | TGTGCCACCAGCAGAGTTTCAGGACAGGCCTATGGCTACACCTTC | CATSRVSGQAYGYTF
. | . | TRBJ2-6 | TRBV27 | TGTGCCAGCAGCCCGTACTCTGGGGCCAACGTCCTGACTTTC | CASSPYSGANVLTF
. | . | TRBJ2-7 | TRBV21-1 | TGTGCCAGCAGCAAAGGCGGGACAGGGGCCTACGAGCAGTACTTC | CASSKGGTGAYEQYF